This TCR beta chain stems from a study of T-cell memory formation after mild COVID-19. MiXCR was run by TCRdb on the 5' RACE reads, yielding one entry per CDR3 protein. Of some 310,000 distinct CDR3 sequences listed, around 20% are singletons. CDR1 and CDR2 (germline): SGHTA, FQGNSA. This CDR3 has 17 residues. V shed 5 bases and J shed 0 bases, with 18 bases lying between them. The sample taken for sequencing was PBMCs or a T cell subset sorted from them (not recorded which). The J gene is TRBJ2-3, the V gene TRBV7-2, with TRBD1 as a possible D gene (6 bases). The receptor comes from a man aged 18 to 29 who had mild COVID-19 (a few samples of this study predate the infection). Cell type and time point are not known. CDR3 coding DNA: TGTGCCAGCAGCAACCAATACAGGGATCCTAGCACAGATACGCAGTATTTT. Its translation is CASSNQYRDPSTDTQYF.